Sequencing of this TCR beta chain was carried out in a study of identical twins. Everyone who donated was a healthy Caucasian. V lost 3 bases, J lost 0 bases, and 2 bases stayed unmatched. Germline V CDR1 and CDR2: SGDLS, YYNGEE. The CDR3 is 14 residues long. Points from the study as a whole: There were fewer insertions in abundant cord blood beta clonotypes, but memory repertoires showed no such pattern.

Via MiXCR, TCRdb re-called the 5' RACE reads, giving one row per CDR3 protein. This table has 350,000 to 600,000 distinct CDR3 sequences, 12% to 15% appearing once. This clonotype has a handful of counts. Antigen unknown. The same data also contributed to another study, on yellow fever vaccine responses in identical twins.

The TCR comes from a woman between 18 and 29 years old in good health. Input material: CD4+ T cells sorted from blood. The chain couples TRBV9 to TRBJ2-7, with 8 bases identical to TRBD2. The CDR3 nucleotides read TGTGCCAGCAGCGCCGGGACTAGCTCCTACGAGCAGTACTTC. This codes for CASSAGTSSYEQYF.